This is a list of T cell receptor beta chains from one sample in a study of shared clonotypes between healthy human individuals. The repertoire was sequenced with immunoSEQ multiplex PCR; TCRdb's copy has only in-frame clones and lacks some. Of around 510,000 clones listed, more than 95% were seen once; the top ten hold about 0.068%. What was sequenced was naive CD4+ T cells sorted from blood. The source of these receptors is a woman in her twenties or thirties in good health. CDR3s include the opening cysteine and the closing phenylalanine or tryptophan. A D gene is named only where the DNA matches it firmly. Where a row states a size, it is once, few, many or the class of an expanded clone; other rows omit it.

J gene	clone size	V gene	D gene	CDR3 DNA	CDR3 protein
TRBJ2-7	NA	TRBV6-1	NA	TGTGCCAGCAGTGCCTACGAGCAGTACTTC	CASSAYEQYF
TRBJ2-1	NA	TRBV14	NA	TGTGCCAGCAGCGCTACCGAAAGAACCTACAATGAGCAGTTCTTC	CASSATERTYNEQFF
TRBJ2-7	NA	TRBV18	TRBD2	TGTGCCAGCTCACCATGGGGGGGACCAGACTCCTACGAGCAGTACTTC	CASSPWGGPDSYEQYF
TRBJ1-3	NA	TRBV7-3	NA	TGTGCCAGCAGCTTAAGAGGAGGAAACACCATATATTTT	CASSLRGGNTIYF
TRBJ2-5	NA	TRBV5-1	NA	TGCGCCAGCAGCCTCCACCAAGAGACCCAGTACTTC	CASSLHQETQYF
TRBJ2-2	NA	TRBV12-5	TRBD2	TGTGCTAGTGGTTTCCGACTAGCGGGAGACACCGGGGAGCTGTTTTTT	CASGFRLAGDTGELFF
TRBJ2-4	NA	TRBV19	NA	TGTGCCAGTACTCGGATGTTCTCTACAGAGCATGGAAACATTCAGTACTTC	CASTRMFSTEHGNIQYF
TRBJ2-3	NA	TRBV9	NA	TGTGCCAGCAGCGATTACACAGATACGCAGTATTTT	CASSDYTDTQYF
TRBJ2-3	NA	TRBV29-1	TRBD2	TGCAGCGCTGGACTAGCGGGAGCGCCAGATACGCAGTATTTT	CSAGLAGAPDTQYF
TRBJ2-7	NA	TRBV19	NA	TGTGCCAGTAGTATCCGGGGTACACCCCCCTACGAGCAGTACTTC	CASSIRGTPPYEQYF
TRBJ2-2	NA	TRBV19	TRBD1	TGTGCCAGTAGTACCCGGGACAGTTTATTCACCGGGGAGCTGTTTTTT	CASSTRDSLFTGELFF
TRBJ2-1	NA	TRBV19	TRBD2	TGTGCCAGTAGTATGATAGCGGGGAGCTCCTACAATGAGCAGTTCTTC	CASSMIAGSSYNEQFF
TRBJ1-2	NA	TRBV2	TRBD1	TGTGCCAGCATTGGCAGGGGGGTCCTATTCGGCTACACCTTC	CASIGRGVLFGYTF
TRBJ1-4	NA	TRBV19	TRBD1	TGTGCCAGTAATAATTCTCCGGACAGGGGAGAAAAACTGTTTTTT	CASNNSPDRGEKLFF
TRBJ2-1	NA	TRBV5-1	NA	TGCGCCAGCAGCTTGGTAGCGGACTCCTACAATGAGCAGTTCTTC	CASSLVADSYNEQFF
TRBJ2-5	NA	TRBV28	NA	TGTGCCAGCAGTACAACAGTGCCCCCAGAGACCCAGTACTTC	CASSTTVPPETQYF
TRBJ2-1	NA	TRBV7-2	NA	TGTGCCAGCAGCTTCTTCGCAGGGGACCACAATGAGCAGTTCTTC	CASSFFAGDHNEQFF
TRBJ1-1	NA	TRBV28	NA	TGTGCCAGCAGTTTCCCCCGATGGGGGCAGCATGAAGCTTTCTTT	CASSFPRWGQHEAFF
TRBJ1-1	NA	TRBV28	NA	TGTGCCAGCAGTTCCGACTGGGGGGTTGAAGCTTTCTTT	CASSSDWGVEAFF
TRBJ2-2	once	TRBV5-1	NA	TGCGCCACCCAAGGTTCGAACACCGGGGAGCTGTTTTTT	CATQGSNTGELFF
TRBJ1-1	NA	TRBV11-2	TRBD1	TGTGCCAGCAGCCAGACAACAGGGGGCGCCTGGCCAGCTTTCTTT	CASSQTTGGAWPAFF
TRBJ2-2	NA	TRBV7-3	TRBD1	TGTGCCAGCAGCTCGCAACCGGACAGGGCGAGCACCGGGGAGCTGTTTTTT	CASSSQPDRASTGELFF
TRBJ2-1	NA	TRBV25-1	TRBD2	TGTGCCAGCAGTGGGGTCTTTGGCGGGAGGTATGGCGAGCAGTTCTTC	CASSGVFGGRYGEQFF
TRBJ2-1	NA	TRBV10-1	NA	TGCGCCAGCAGTGGAGCTATCTACAATGAGCAGTTCTTC	CASSGAIYNEQFF
TRBJ2-5	NA	TRBV11-2	TRBD2	TGTGCCAGCAGCTCCTTCGGACTAGCGGGAGCGGGAGAGACCCAGTACTTC	CASSSFGLAGAGETQYF
TRBJ2-7	once	TRBV7-2	TRBD2	TGTGCCAGCAGCTCTGATGTTTCGGGAGGCTCCTACGAGCAGTACTTC	CASSSDVSGGSYEQYF
TRBJ2-7	NA	TRBV5-1	NA	TGCGCCAGCAGCTCAGTAGCGGATACCTACGAGCAGTACTTC	CASSSVADTYEQYF
TRBJ1-5	once	TRBV28	TRBD1	TGTGCCAGCAGTGGAGCCGGGACAGGGCATCAGCCCCAGCATTTT	CASSGAGTGHQPQHF
TRBJ2-6	once	TRBV5-1	NA	TGCGCCAGCAGCTTGGTGTCCTCTGGGGCCAACGTCCTGACTTTC	CASSLVSSGANVLTF
TRBJ2-1	NA	TRBV28	NA	TGTGCCAGCAGTTTACGGCTCTCCTACAATGAGCAGTTCTTC	CASSLRLSYNEQFF
TRBJ1-1	NA	TRBV28	TRBD1	TGTGCCAGCACCCCGGGACAGGGAAACACTGAAGCTTTCTTT	CASTPGQGNTEAFF
TRBJ2-3	NA	TRBV2	NA	TGTGCCAGCAGTGTAGAAACCACAGATACGCAGTATTTT	CASSVETTDTQYF
TRBJ2-6	NA	TRBV28	NA	TGTGCCAGCAGACCACAGGGTACTGGGGCCAACGTCCTGACTTTC	CASRPQGTGANVLTF
TRBJ2-7	once	TRBV7-2	TRBD2	TGTGCCAGCAGTCAAGGAGCGGGAGGGCATCACGAGCAGTACTTC	CASSQGAGGHHEQYF
TRBJ1-3	NA	TRBV30	NA	TGTGCCTGGAGCGATACACCTCTTGGAAACACCATATATTTT	CAWSDTPLGNTIYF
TRBJ1-5	NA	TRBV28	NA	TGTGCCAGCAGTTTCGATCAGCCCCAGCATTTT	CASSFDQPQHF
TRBJ1-2	once	TRBV2	NA	TGTGCCAGCAGCGGAGGTCTCTATGGCTACACCTTC	CASSGGLYGYTF
TRBJ1-5	NA	TRBV5-4	NA	TGTGCCAGCATGGCGGGTCCCCAAGATCAGCCCCAGCATTTT	CASMAGPQDQPQHF
TRBJ2-1	NA	TRBV10-3	TRBD2	TGTGCCATCAGTGAGCCGAGCGGGAGACCTGACAATGAGCAGTTCTTC	CAISEPSGRPDNEQFF
TRBJ2-4	NA	TRBV4-2	TRBD1	TGTGCCAGCAGCCAAGATTTAATACAGGGGGACATTCAGTACTTC	CASSQDLIQGDIQYF
TRBJ2-3	NA	TRBV27	NA	TGTGCCAGCAGTTGGGTGGGGGGACAAGGCGGAGATACGCAGTATTTT	CASSWVGGQGGDTQYF
TRBJ1-2	NA	TRBV28	TRBD1	TGTGCCAGCAGTTTATGGGGCAGGGGGCACAATGGCTACACCTTC	CASSLWGRGHNGYTF
TRBJ2-7	NA	TRBV28	TRBD1	TGTGCCAGCGCATCGGCGACAGGGGTACCCTACGAGCAGTACTTC	CASASATGVPYEQYF
TRBJ2-6	NA	TRBV11-2	NA	TGTGCCAGCAGCTTAGGAGGGAGCTCTGGGGCCAACGTCCTGACTTTC	CASSLGGSSGANVLTF
TRBJ2-7	NA	TRBV5-1	NA	TGCGCCCTCATGGCGGGAAACGGTTACGAGCAGTACTTC	CALMAGNGYEQYF
TRBJ2-2	NA	TRBV19	TRBD2	TGTGCCAGTAGTCGACGGACTAGCGGGAACACCGGGGAGCTGTTTTTT	CASSRRTSGNTGELFF
TRBJ2-7	NA	TRBV5-8	NA	TGTGCCAGCAGCTTGGGAGGGACGGTGGCCTACGAGCAGTACTTC	CASSLGGTVAYEQYF
TRBJ2-2	NA	TRBV7-9	NA	TGTGCCAGCAGCTTGGGTAGGCGTCTTAACACCGGGGAGCTGTTTTTT	CASSLGRRLNTGELFF
TRBJ2-3	NA	TRBV28	TRBD1	TGTGCCAGCAGTACACAGGGGAATACGCAGTATTTT	CASSTQGNTQYF
TRBJ1-5	few	TRBV4-1	NA	TGCGCCAGCAGCATACAGGGCAATCAGCCCCAGCATTTT	CASSIQGNQPQHF
TRBJ2-3	NA	TRBV5-6	NA	TGTGCCAGCAGCTTGGTGGACAGAGAAGGGTCAGATACGCAGTATTTT	CASSLVDREGSDTQYF
TRBJ2-2	NA	TRBV30	TRBD1	TGTGCCTGCATACAGGGGAAGTTTCACACCGGGGAGCTGTTTTTT	CACIQGKFHTGELFF
TRBJ1-3	NA	TRBV6-5	TRBD1	TGTGCCAGCAGTTCGGGACAGGGGGCGTATGTCACCATATATTTT	CASSSGQGAYVTIYF
TRBJ1-1	NA	TRBV5-1	NA	TGCGCCAGCAGCCGAACCGGGGGGATGACGAACACTGAAGCTTTCTTT	CASSRTGGMTNTEAFF